This paragraph reports one TCR beta chain. Antigen specificity is unknown. A roughly 120-subject validation cohort, separate from the approximately 610-subject first cohort, supplied the donors. Clones were sequenced by immunoSEQ multiplex PCR, and TCRdb holds only the in-frame ones, with some missing. The table lists 350,000 or so clones, approximately 90% of them singletons, with 0.7% to 0.85% in the top ten. The CDR3 spans 18 residues. Germline V gene lookup returns CDR1 MNHEY and CDR2 SMNVEV (reference sequence). Unmatched junction bases numbered 6, after V lost 4 bases and J lost 0 bases. The data are from a study of cytomegalovirus exposure and HLA in healthy donors. Findings and caveats of the study: Most TCR sequences were rare, but some public TCRs occurred in many donors. Reported results showed that the classifier diagnosed cytomegalovirus status with high specificity and sensitivity.

V gene TRBV27 combines with J gene TRBJ2-2; 12 bases line up with TRBD2. The sequence was obtained from a woman aged 18-29 years in good health and CMV-seronegative. Sample: PBMCs. This CDR3 is CASSSSGTSGSNTGELFF. CDR3 DNA sequence: TGTGCCAGCAGTTCATCCGGGACTAGCGGGTCGAACACCGGGGAGCTGTTTTTT.